This T cell receptor (beta chain) was retrieved from a study of CD8 T cells in ankylosing spondylitis. The table lists this clonotype with a count of one. Antigen specificity is unknown. One base away lies a much larger clone, so this may be a sequencing read error. Germline V gene data show CDR1 as SGDLS and CDR2 as YYNGEE. The CDR3 spans 14 residues. Study-level findings and limits: Earlier reports found some motif variants in synovial fluid and blood in reactive arthritis. It appeared that ankylosing spondylitis blood was characterized by a TCR beta motif of several highly homologous variants.

MiXCR was run by TCRdb on the 5' RACE reads, yielding one entry per CDR3 protein. The sample lists about 460,000 distinct CDR3 sequences; approximately 5% were seen once. Sequencing was done on a sample of blood, either unsorted or a sorted T cell fraction (not recorded which). The TCR sequence derives from a male donor with ankylosing spondylitis. This sequence joins TRBV9 and TRBJ1-1, with D uncertain. This chain's CDR3 is CASRVDVGTAEAFF. CDR3 bases: TGTGCCAGCAGAGTAGATGTGGGCACCGCTGAAGCTTTCTTT.